Here is one T cell receptor beta chain with its context. Germline V gene data show CDR1 as MNHEY and CDR2 as SVGEGT. After removal of 10 bases from V and 5 bases from J, the junction contained 7 bases not matched to a gene. The CDR3 loop spans 13 amino acids. This entry belongs to a study of T cells after yellow fever vaccination. In TCRdb, the 5' RACE reads were re-called with MiXCR into one record per CDR3 protein. The repertoire has some 400,000 distinct CDR3 sequences, about 19% of them found once; the top ten carry roughly a sixth. This sequence originates from a man aged 18-30 years who received the YFV17D yellow fever vaccine. The material was PBMCs, obtained before the yellow fever booster vaccination. The V call is TRBV6-2 or TRBV6-3, the J call TRBJ1-4, with 7 bases aligning to TRBD1. The CDR3: CATSGTENEKLFF. The CDR3 bases are TGTGCCACCTCCGGGACAGAGAATGAAAAACTGTTTTTT.